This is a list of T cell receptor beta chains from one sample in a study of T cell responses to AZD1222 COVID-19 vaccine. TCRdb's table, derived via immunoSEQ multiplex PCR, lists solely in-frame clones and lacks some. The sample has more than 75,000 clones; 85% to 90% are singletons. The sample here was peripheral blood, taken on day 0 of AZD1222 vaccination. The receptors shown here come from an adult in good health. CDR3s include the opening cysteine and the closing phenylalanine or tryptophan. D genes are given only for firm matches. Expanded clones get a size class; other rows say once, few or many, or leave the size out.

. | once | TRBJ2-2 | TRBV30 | CAWSVRRDTGELFF | TGTGCCTGGAGTGTACGGAGGGACACCGGGGAGCTGTTTTTT
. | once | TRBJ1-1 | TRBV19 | CASTHRAANTEAFF | TGTGCCAGTACCCACCGGGCAGCGAACACTGAAGCTTTCTTT
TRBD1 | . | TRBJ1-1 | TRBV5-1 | CASNTGTAGSYTEAFF | TGCGCCAGCAACACCGGGACAGCCGGTTCCTACACTGAAGCTTTCTTT
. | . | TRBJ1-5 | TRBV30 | CAWSAQDSQPQHF | TGTGCCTGGAGTGCACAGGACAGTCAGCCCCAGCATTTT
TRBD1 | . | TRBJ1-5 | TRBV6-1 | CASSERAGGQPQHF | TGTGCCAGCAGTGAAAGGGCAGGGGGCCAGCCCCAGCATTTT
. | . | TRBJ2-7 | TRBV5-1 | CASSTRNGRTSYEQYF | TGCGCCAGCAGCACACGCAATGGACGGACCAGCTACGAGCAGTACTTC
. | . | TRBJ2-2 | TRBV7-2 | CASSLHGQTNTGELFF | TGTGCCAGCAGCTTGCACGGACAGACGAACACCGGGGAGCTGTTTTTT
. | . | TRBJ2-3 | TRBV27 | CASKGTESTDTQYF | TGTGCCAGCAAGGGAACAGAGAGCACAGATACGCAGTATTTT
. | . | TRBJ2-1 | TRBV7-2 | CASIRDNYNEQFF | TGTGCCAGCATTCGAGACAACTACAATGAGCAGTTCTTC
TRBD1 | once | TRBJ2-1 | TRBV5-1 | CASSKTGGSTYNEQFF | TGCGCCAGCAGCAAGACAGGGGGCAGCACCTACAATGAGCAGTTCTTC
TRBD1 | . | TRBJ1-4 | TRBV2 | CASSASAGTDEKLFF | TGTGCCAGCAGTGCCTCGGCAGGGACAGATGAAAAACTGTTTTTT
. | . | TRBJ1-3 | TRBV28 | CASSSRWNTIYF | TGTGCCAGCAGTTCCCGGTGGAACACCATATATTTT
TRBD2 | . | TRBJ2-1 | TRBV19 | CASSVTSGRLGNEQFF | TGTGCCAGTAGTGTGACTAGCGGGAGGTTGGGCAATGAGCAGTTCTTC
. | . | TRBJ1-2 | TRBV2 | CARAGIDGGGYTF | TGTGCCAGGGCCGGGATCGATGGCGGAGGCTACACCTTC
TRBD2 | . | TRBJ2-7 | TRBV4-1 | CASSTMGTGTSGSYEQYF | TGCGCCAGCAGCACTATGGGGACCGGGACTAGCGGTTCCTACGAGCAGTACTTC
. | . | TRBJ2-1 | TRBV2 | CASNPRASNNEQFF | TGTGCCAGCAATCCCAGAGCGTCCAACAATGAGCAGTTCTTC
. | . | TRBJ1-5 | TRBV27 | CASTTGSQPQHF | TGTGCCAGCACCACAGGGTCTCAGCCCCAGCATTTT
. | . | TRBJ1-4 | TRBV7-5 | CARSLGPGKRTNEKLFF | TGTGCCAGAAGCTTAGGTCCCGGGAAGAGGACTAATGAAAAACTGTTTTTT
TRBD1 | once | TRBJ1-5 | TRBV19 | CASSITGEQPQHF | TGTGCCAGTAGTATCACAGGGGAACAGCCCCAGCATTTT
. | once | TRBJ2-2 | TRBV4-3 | CASSQDPRTSVTGELFF | TGCGCCAGCAGCCAAGACCCGCGGACGTCTGTCACCGGGGAGCTGTTTTTT
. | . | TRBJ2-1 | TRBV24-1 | CATSDSRGRDEQFF | TGTGCCACCAGTGACTCCCGAGGGCGGGATGAGCAGTTCTTC
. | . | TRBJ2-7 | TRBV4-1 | CASSHDSFEQYF | TGCGCCAGCAGCCATGACAGCTTCGAGCAGTACTTC
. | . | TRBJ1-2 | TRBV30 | CAWSGRGTLGYTF | TGTGCCTGGAGTGGCCGGGGGACCCTGGGCTACACCTTC
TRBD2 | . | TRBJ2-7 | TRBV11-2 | CASSLVASGRSSYEQYF | TGTGCCAGCAGCTTAGTGGCTAGCGGTCGTAGCTCCTACGAGCAGTACTTC
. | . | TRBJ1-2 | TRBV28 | CASSPTGFDGYTF | TGTGCCAGCAGTCCAACAGGCTTCGATGGCTACACCTTC
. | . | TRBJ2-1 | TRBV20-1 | CSAREISEQFF | TGCAGTGCTAGAGAGATTAGTGAGCAGTTCTTC
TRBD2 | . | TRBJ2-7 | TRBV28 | CASSWSGIGHEQYF | TGTGCCAGCAGTTGGAGCGGGATAGGCCACGAGCAGTACTTC
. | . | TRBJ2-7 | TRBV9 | CASSVGGLVYEQYF | TGTGCCAGCAGCGTAGGCGGTTTGGTCTACGAGCAGTACTTC
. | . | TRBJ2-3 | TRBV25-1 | CASSDLTDTQYF | TGTGCCAGCAGTGATCTGACAGATACGCAGTATTTT
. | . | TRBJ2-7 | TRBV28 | CASTTPRGSSYEQYF | TGTGCCAGCACGACCCCACGGGGAAGCTCCTACGAGCAGTACTTC
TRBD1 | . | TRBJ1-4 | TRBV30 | CAWSVGDRVSQKLFF | TGTGCCTGGAGTGTAGGGGACAGAGTATCTCAAAAACTGTTTTTT
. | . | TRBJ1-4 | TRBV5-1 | CASSLDSTNEKLFF | TGCGCCAGCAGCTTGGACAGTACTAATGAAAAACTGTTTTTT
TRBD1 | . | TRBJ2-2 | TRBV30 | CAKGQGVGSGELFF | TGTGCCAAAGGACAGGGGGTAGGCTCCGGGGAGCTGTTTTTT
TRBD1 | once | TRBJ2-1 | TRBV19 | CATSGQVIENEQFF | TGTGCCACCTCGGGACAGGTAATTGAGAATGAGCAGTTCTTC
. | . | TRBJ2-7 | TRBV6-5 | CASSYSRGYEQYF | TGTGCCAGCAGTTACTCCCGGGGTTACGAGCAGTACTTC
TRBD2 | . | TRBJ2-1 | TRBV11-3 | CASSSSTSYEQFF | TGTGCCAGCAGCTCTTCGACTAGCTATGAGCAGTTCTTC
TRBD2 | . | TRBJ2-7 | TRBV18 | CASSPPGTSGSSYEQYF | TGTGCCAGCTCACCACCCGGGACTAGCGGGAGCTCCTACGAGCAGTACTTC
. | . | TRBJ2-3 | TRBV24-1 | CATSDRISGTDTQYF | TGTGCCACCAGTGATCGAATTTCAGGCACAGATACGCAGTATTTT
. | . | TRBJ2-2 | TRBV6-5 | CASIGWQSNTGELFF | TGTGCCAGCATCGGTTGGCAGTCGAACACCGGGGAGCTGTTTTTT
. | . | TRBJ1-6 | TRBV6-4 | CASSDTGTYNSPLHF | TGTGCCAGCAGTGACACGGGGACCTATAATTCACCCCTCCACTTT
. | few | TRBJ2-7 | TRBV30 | CAWSVGGGSYEQYF | TGTGCCTGGAGTGTAGGTGGCGGCTCCTACGAGCAGTACTTC
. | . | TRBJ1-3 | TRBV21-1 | CASITRGNTIYF | TGTGCCAGCATAACTCGGGGAAACACCATATATTTT
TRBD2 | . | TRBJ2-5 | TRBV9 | CASSVETSGPTQYF | TGTGCCAGCAGCGTAGAAACTAGCGGCCCGACCCAGTACTTC
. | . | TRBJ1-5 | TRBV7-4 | CASRPPDGLNQPQHF | TGTGCCAGCAGACCCCCGGATGGTCTAAATCAGCCCCAGCATTTT
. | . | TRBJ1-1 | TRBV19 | CASSIALGTAEAFF | TGTGCCAGTAGTATAGCCCTAGGGACTGCTGAAGCTTTCTTT
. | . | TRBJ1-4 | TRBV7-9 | CASSSQGSGEKLFF | TGTGCCAGCAGCTCGCAGGGGTCAGGTGAAAAACTGTTTTTT
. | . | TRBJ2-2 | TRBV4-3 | CASSSRVASGTGELFF | TGCGCCAGCAGCTCTCGGGTAGCGTCGGGGACCGGGGAGCTGTTTTTT
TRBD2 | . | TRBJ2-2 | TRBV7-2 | CASTPKRLAVTNTGELFF | TGTGCCAGCACCCCAAAAAGGCTAGCGGTCACGAACACCGGGGAGCTGTTTTTT
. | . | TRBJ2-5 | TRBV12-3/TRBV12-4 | CASSLAGVETQYF | TGTGCCAGCAGTTTAGCGGGAGTAGAGACCCAGTACTTC
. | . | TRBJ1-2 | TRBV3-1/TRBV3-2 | CASSQDRFNYGYTF | TGTGCCAGCAGCCAGGATCGATTTAACTATGGCTACACCTTC
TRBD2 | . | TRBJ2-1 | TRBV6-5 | CASSYGTSGRNEQFF | TGTGCCAGCAGTTACGGGACTAGCGGGAGGAATGAGCAGTTCTTC
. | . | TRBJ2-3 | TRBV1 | CTSSRVSGSTDTQYF | TGCACCAGCAGCCGGGTGAGCGGTTCCACAGATACGCAGTATTTT
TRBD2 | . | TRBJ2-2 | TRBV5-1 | CASSLVGGRTGELFF | TGCGCCAGCAGCTTGGTGGGAGGGAGAACCGGGGAGCTGTTTTTT
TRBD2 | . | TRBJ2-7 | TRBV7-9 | CASSSGLAISYEQYF | TGTGCCAGCAGCTCCGGACTAGCGATCTCCTACGAGCAGTACTTC
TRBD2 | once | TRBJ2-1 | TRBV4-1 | CASESQRGYNEQFF | TGCGCCAGCGAATCTCAGCGGGGCTACAATGAGCAGTTCTTC
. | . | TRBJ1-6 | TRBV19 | CASSMTRNNNSPLHF | TGTGCCAGTAGTATGACGCGGAATAATAATTCACCCCTCCACTTT
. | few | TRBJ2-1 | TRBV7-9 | CASSLLATLGYNEQFF | TGTGCCAGCAGCTTACTGGCTACCCTGGGCTACAATGAGCAGTTCTTC
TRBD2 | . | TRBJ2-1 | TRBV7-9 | CASTLVGGRGDEQFF | TGTGCCAGCACCCTAGTGGGCGGGAGGGGGGATGAGCAGTTCTTC